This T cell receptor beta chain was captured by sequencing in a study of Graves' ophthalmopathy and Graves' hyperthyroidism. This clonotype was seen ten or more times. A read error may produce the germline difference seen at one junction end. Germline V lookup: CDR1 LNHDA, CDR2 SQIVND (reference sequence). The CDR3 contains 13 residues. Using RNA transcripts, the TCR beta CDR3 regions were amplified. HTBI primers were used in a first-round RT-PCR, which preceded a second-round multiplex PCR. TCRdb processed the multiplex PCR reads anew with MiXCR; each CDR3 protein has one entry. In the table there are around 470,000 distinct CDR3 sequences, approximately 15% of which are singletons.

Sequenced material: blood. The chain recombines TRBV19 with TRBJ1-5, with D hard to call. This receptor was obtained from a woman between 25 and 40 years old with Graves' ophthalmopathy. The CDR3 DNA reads TGTGCCAGTAGTATTTCCTTTTATCACCCCCAGCATTTT. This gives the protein CASSISFYHPQHF.